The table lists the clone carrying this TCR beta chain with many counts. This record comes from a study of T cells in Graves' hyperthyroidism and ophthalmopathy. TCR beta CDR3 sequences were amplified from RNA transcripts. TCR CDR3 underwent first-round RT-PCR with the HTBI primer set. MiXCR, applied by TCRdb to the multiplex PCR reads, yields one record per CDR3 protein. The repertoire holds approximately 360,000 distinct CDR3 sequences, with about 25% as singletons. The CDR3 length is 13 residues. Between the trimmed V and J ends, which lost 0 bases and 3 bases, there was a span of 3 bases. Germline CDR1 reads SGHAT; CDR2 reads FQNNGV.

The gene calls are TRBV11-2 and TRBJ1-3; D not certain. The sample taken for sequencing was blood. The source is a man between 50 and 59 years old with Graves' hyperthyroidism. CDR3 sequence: CASSLEGGNTIYF. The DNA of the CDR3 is TGTGCCAGCAGCTTAGAGGGTGGAAACACCATATATTTT.